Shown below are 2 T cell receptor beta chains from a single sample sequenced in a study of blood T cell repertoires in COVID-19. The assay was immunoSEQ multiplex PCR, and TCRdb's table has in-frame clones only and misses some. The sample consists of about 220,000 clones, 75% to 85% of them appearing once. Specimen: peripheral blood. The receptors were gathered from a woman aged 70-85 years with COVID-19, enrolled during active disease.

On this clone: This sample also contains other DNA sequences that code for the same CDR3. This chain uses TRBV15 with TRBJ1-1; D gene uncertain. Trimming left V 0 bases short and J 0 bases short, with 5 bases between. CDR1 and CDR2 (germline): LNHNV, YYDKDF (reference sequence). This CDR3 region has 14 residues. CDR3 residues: CATSRDRLNTEAFF. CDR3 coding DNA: TGTGCCACCAGCAGAGACAGGTTGAACACTGAAGCTTTCTTT.

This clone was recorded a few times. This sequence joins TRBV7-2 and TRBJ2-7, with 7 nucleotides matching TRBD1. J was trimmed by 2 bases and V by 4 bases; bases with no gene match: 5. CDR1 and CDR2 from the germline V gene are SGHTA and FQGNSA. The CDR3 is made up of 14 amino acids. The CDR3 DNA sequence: TGTGCCAGCAGCTCCGCGACAGGGACCTACGAGCAGTACTTC. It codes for CASSSATGTYEQYF.